The clone carrying this T cell receptor beta chain was counted between two and nine times. These data are taken from a study of OX40 agonist ivuxolimab in advanced cancers. Across the whole study: Patients received ivuxolimab, an intravenous treatment, every 2 weeks at 0.01 to 10 mg/kg.

The ends lost 2 bases at V and 1 base at J; junction bases unmatched: 2. CDR1 is SGHAT, CDR2 FQNNGV, per germline. The CDR3 has 15 amino acids. The data were produced by immunoSEQ multiplex PCR, yet TCRdb's version contains in-frame clones alone and is incomplete. The sample includes roughly 66,000 clones, approximately 90% of them seen just once. The origin of this receptor is an adult with an advanced solid tumor such as melanoma, head and neck, liver or kidney cancer. This sequence joins TRBV11-2 and TRBJ1-5, with 7 bases aligning to TRBD1. The sample consisted of CD4+ or CD8+ T cells sorted from blood, taken in a trial of the OX40 agonist ivuxolimab. The CDR3 region is CASSLRQGSNQPQHF. DNA for the CDR3: TGTGCCAGCAGCTTAAGACAGGGAAGCAATCAGCCCCAGCATTTT.